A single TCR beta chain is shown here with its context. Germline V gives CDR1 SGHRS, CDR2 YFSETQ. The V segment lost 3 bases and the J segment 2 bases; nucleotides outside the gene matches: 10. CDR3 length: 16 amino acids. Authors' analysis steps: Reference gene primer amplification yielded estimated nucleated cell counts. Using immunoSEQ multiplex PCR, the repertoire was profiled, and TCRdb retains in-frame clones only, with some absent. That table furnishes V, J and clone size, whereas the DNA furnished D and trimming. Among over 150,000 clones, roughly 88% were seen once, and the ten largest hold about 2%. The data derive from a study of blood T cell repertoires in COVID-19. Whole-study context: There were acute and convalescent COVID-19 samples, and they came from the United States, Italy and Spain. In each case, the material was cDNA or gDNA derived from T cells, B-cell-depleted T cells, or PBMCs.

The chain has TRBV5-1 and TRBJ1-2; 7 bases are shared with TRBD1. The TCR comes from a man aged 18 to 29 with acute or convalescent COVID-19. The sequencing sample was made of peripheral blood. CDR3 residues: CASSYTGRGNNYGYTF. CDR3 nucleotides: TGCGCCAGCAGCTATACTGGCAGGGGGAACAACTATGGCTACACCTTC.